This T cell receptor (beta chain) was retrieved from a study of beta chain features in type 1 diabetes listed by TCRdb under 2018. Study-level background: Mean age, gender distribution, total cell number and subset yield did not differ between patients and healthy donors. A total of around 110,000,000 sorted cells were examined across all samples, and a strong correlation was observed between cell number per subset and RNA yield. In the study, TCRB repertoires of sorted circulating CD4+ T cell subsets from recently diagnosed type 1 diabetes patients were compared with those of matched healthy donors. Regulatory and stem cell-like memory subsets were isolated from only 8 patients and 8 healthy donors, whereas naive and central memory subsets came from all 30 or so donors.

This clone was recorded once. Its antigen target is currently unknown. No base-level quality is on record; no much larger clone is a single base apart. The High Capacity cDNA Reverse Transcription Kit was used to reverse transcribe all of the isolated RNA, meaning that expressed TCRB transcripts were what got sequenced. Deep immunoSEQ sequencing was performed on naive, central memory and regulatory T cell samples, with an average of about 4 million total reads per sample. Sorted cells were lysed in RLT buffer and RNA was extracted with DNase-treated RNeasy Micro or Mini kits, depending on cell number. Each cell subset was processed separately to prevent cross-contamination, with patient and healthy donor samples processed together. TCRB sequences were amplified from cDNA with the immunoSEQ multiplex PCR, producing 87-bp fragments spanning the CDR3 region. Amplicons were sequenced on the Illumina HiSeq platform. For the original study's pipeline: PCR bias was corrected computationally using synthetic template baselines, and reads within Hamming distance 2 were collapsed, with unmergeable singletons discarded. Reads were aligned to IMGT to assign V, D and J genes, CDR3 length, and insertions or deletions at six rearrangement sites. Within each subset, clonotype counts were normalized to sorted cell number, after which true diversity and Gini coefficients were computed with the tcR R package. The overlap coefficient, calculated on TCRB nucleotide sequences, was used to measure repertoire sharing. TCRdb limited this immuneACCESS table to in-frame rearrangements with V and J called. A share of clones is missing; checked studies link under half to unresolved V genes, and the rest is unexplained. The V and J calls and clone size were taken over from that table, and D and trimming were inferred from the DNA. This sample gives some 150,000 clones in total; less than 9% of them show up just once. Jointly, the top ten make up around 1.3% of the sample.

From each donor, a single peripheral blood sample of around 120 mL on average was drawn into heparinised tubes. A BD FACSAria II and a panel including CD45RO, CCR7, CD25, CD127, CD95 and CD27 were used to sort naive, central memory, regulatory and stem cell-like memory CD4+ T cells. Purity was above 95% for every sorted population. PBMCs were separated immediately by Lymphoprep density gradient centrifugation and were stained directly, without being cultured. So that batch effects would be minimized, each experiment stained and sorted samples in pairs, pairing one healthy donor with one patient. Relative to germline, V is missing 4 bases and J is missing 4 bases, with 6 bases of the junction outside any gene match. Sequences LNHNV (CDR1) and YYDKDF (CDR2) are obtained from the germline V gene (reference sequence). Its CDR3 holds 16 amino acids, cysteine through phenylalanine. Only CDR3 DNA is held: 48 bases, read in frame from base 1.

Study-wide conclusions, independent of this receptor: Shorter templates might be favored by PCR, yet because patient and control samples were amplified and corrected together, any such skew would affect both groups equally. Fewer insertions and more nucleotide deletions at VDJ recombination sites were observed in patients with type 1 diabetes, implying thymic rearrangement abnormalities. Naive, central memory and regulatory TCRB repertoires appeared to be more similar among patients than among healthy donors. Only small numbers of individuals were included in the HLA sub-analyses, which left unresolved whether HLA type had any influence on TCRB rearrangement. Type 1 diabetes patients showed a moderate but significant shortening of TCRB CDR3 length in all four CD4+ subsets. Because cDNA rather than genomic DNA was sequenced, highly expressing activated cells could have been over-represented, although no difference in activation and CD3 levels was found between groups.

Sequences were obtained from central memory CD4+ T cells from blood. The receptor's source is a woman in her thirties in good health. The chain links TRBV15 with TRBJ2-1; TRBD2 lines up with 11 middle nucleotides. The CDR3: CATSTGLAGGYNEQFF. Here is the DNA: TGTGCCACCAGCACAGGGTTAGCGGGAGGGTACAATGAGCAGTTCTTC.